These 16 T cell receptor beta chains came from one sample sequenced in a study of shared clonotypes between healthy human individuals. Terminally differentiated effector memory CD45RA+ cells were left out of the naive CD8 fraction, which was CD45RO-negative and positively selected for CCR7. Sequenced by immunoSEQ multiplex PCR; TCRdb stores in-frame clones only, minus some. The sample has 2 million to 2.5 million clones, approximately 94% seen once. Sequenced material: naive CD8+ T cells from PBMCs. These receptors were taken from a man between 18 and 35 years old in good health. Some clones in this sample may be carry-over from other donors' samples.

V and J are TRBV4-2 and TRBJ2-1, with unresolved D. The CDR3 consists of 18 residues. Germline CDR1 and CDR2: LGHNA and YNFKEQ. V was pared by 1 base and J by 0 bases, with 16 bases between. This CDR3 is CASSQGLVRLSSYNEQFF. The DNA for the CDR3 is TGTGCCAGCAGCCAAGGATTGGTCCGATTAAGCTCCTACAATGAGCAGTTCTTC.

V gene TRBV27 combines with J gene TRBJ1-5; D is unclear. Trimming removed 6 bases at V and 12 bases at J, with 21 bases between. In germline, CDR1 is MNHEY, CDR2 SMNVEV (reference sequence). The CDR3 runs 14 residues. This CDR3 is CASSPGANPHIQHF. CDR3 in DNA: TGTGCCAGCAGCCCCGGAGCCAATCCGCACATCCAGCATTTT.

The CDR3 loop reads CASSPMLNDEQFF. DNA of the CDR3: TGTGCCAGCAGCCCGATGCTTAACGATGAGCAGTTCTTC. The chain is built from TRBV7-9 and TRBJ2-1; D not certain. Germline V lookup: CDR1 SEHNR, CDR2 FQNEAQ (reference sequence). CDR3 length: 13 amino acids. Trimming removed 5 bases from V and 8 bases from J, with 13 bases in between.

V is TRBV6-1 and J is TRBJ2-7; tentatively, D is TRBD1 or TRBD2 (5 bases each). Germline V gives CDR1 MNHNS, CDR2 SASEGT. The CDR3 length is 14 residues. Trimming removed 8 bases from V and 0 bases from J, with 14 bases in between. In nucleotides, the CDR3 is TGTGCCAGCCTACCGGGACCGAGCTCCTACGAGCAGTACTTC. Translation gives CASLPGPSSYEQYF.

The chain has TRBV9 and TRBJ1-2, with D possibly being TRBD1 (5 bases). The V gene lost 2 bases and the J gene lost 4 bases, with 21 bases spanning the gap. This CDR3 has 17 amino acids. Germline loops: CDR1 SGDLS, CDR2 YYNGEE. This chain's CDR3 is CASSVGPGPSSPYGYTF. The CDR3 bases are TGTGCCAGCAGCGTGGGTCCAGGGCCAAGTTCTCCCTATGGCTACACCTTC.

This chain uses TRBV7-2 with TRBJ2-3; 9 nucleotides match TRBD1. Germline V gene lookup returns CDR1 SGHTA and CDR2 FQGNSA. The CDR3 loop spans 15 amino acids. V lost 3 bases to trimming and J lost 3 bases; unmatched junction nucleotides: 4. This CDR3 is CASSLVTGGTDTQYF. The CDR3 DNA reads TGTGCCAGCAGCTTGGTGACAGGGGGGACAGATACGCAGTATTTT.

The chain employs TRBV28 and TRBJ1-2; no reliable D call. The germline gives CDR1 MDHEN, CDR2 SYDVKM. The CDR3 runs to 13 residues. Between the trimmed V and J ends, which lost 6 bases and 8 bases, there was a span of 16 bases. The CDR3 DNA reads as TGTGCCAGCAGCCTAAAGGAAGAGGGCGGCTACACCTTC. It translates to CASSLKEEGGYTF.

The gene calls are TRBV4-1 and TRBJ2-5, with D hard to call. V was pared by 1 base and J by 1 base, with 7 bases between. Germline lookup yields CDR1 MGHRA and CDR2 YSYEKL. The CDR3 covers 14 residues. CDR3 nucleotide sequence: TGCGCCAGCAGCCAAGTAACAACCCAAGAGACCCAGTACTTC. This codes for CASSQVTTQETQYF.

This clone was recorded only once. This rearrangement joins TRBV28 to TRBJ2-7, with D unclear. Trimming cost V 6 bases and J 6 bases, with 15 bases left between them. Germline lookup yields CDR1 MDHEN and CDR2 SYDVKM. This CDR3 is built from 13 residues. This chain's CDR3 is CASSYPWPGEQYF. The DNA of the CDR3 is TGTGCCAGCAGCTACCCCTGGCCGGGCGAGCAGTACTTC.

A note on this clone: The sample carries other DNA sequences with the same CDR3. This rearrangement joins TRBV27 to TRBJ2-7; TRBD2 matches at 9 bases. The CDR3 loop spans 14 amino acids. Trimming cost V 3 bases and J 2 bases; bases outside gene matches: 2. The V gene's germline CDR1 is MNHEY and CDR2 SMNVEV (reference sequence). In nucleotides, the CDR3 is TGTGCCAGCAGTTTTGGCGGGAGGGCCTACGAGCAGTACTTC. Amino acids: CASSFGGRAYEQYF.

The rearrangement uses TRBV29-1 and TRBJ2-7; 10 nucleotides agree with TRBD1. CDR3 length: 14 residues. The V gene end was trimmed by 5 bases and the J gene end by 1 base; junction bases not matched to a gene: 5. CDR1 and CDR2 from the germline V gene are SQVTM and ANQGSEA. The CDR3 bases are TGCAGCGTTCCGGGACAGGGGATATCCTACGAGCAGTACTTC. It is translated as CSVPGQGISYEQYF.

The J gene is TRBJ1-5, the V gene TRBV7-9; TRBD1 is a possible D gene (6 bases). Between the trimmed V and J ends, which lost 5 bases and 3 bases, there was a span of 11 bases. CDR3 length: 14 amino acids. Looked up from germline, CDR1 is SEHNR and CDR2 is FQNEAQ (reference sequence). The DNA for the CDR3 is TGTGCCAGCAGCAAAGGGGGGATCAATCAGCCCCAGCATTTT. Translating it yields CASSKGGINQPQHF.

This clone has a handful of counts. This chain links TRBV19 with TRBJ2-1; D not resolved. V lost 5 bases and J 6 bases, leaving 14 bases between the germline ends. This CDR3 is 14 amino acids long. Germline CDR1 LNHDA, CDR2 SQIVND (reference sequence). The chain's CDR3 is CASSPPHWGNEQFF. Written as DNA, the CDR3 is TGTGCCAGTAGTCCACCCCACTGGGGCAATGAGCAGTTCTTC.

The chain uses TRBV27 and TRBJ1-5; 9 positions match TRBD1. J was trimmed by 5 bases and V by 5 bases; bases with no gene match: 10. CDR1 and CDR2 (germline): MNHEY, SMNVEV (reference sequence). The CDR3 sequence is 16 residues long. The CDR3 here is CASSPRMDRGDQPQHF. CDR3 nucleotide sequence: TGTGCCAGCAGTCCCAGGATGGACAGGGGAGATCAGCCCCAGCATTTT.

The CDR3 sequence is CASSLLGLWGYTF. CDR3 in DNA: TGTGCCAGCAGTCTGTTAGGGTTGTGGGGCTACACCTTC. V gene TRBV27 combines with J gene TRBJ1-2; D remains unclear. CDR3 length: 13 residues. V gave up 5 bases and J gave up 8 bases, with 15 bases separating them. Germline CDR1 MNHEY, CDR2 SMNVEV (reference sequence).

The chain combines TRBV19 with TRBJ1-2, with TRBD1 matching over 11 bases. Trimming took 7 bases from V and 4 from J; bases not matched to a gene: 5. Germline assignment: CDR1 LNHDA and CDR2 SQIVND (reference sequence). This CDR3 region has 14 residues. CDR3 protein: CASMGTGGFYGYTF. In nucleotides, the CDR3 is TGTGCCAGTATGGGGACAGGGGGATTCTATGGCTACACCTTC.